This T cell receptor (beta chain) was sequenced during a study of cytomegalovirus exposure and HLA in healthy donors. On the study more broadly: Around 180 million T cells yielded more than 90 million unique TCR beta sequences in earlier analysis. Overall study findings and caveats: According to an earlier analysis, most TCR beta V segments yielded productive rearrangements about 90% or about 30% of the time. Rarity marked most TCR sequences, yet some public TCRs occurred in many donors.

Primers included in the PCR were 60 Vbeta and 13 Jbeta primers. Profiled with immunoSEQ multiplex PCR; TCRdb holds only in-frame clones, not every one. The sample carries 110,000 to 150,000 clones, around 84% recorded once. Comments on this clone: Its antigen remains unidentified.

The sequenced sample was PBMCs. The sequence was obtained from a boy younger than 10 in good health and CMV-seronegative.

Written as DNA, the CDR3 is TGCGCCAGCAGCCCCCAGGGGCTCGGCTACACCTTC. Protein sequence: CASSPQGLGYTF. The chain is built from TRBV5-1 and TRBJ1-2; D may be TRBD1 (6 bases). The CDR3 contains 12 residues. The ends were cut back, 4 bases at V and 8 bases at J, with 12 bases in the middle. CDR1 SGHRS and CDR2 YFSETQ come from the germline V gene.